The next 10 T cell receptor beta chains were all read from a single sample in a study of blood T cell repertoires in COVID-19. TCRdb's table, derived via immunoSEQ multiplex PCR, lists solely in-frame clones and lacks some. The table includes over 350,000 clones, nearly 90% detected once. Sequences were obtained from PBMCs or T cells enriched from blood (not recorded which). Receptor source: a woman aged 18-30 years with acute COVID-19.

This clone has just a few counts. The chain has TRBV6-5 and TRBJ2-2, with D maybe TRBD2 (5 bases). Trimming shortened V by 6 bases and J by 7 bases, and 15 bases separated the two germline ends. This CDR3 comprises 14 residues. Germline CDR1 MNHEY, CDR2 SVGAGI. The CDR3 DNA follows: TGTGCCAGCAGCCCACTAGGAGTAGGCGGGGAGCTGTTTTTT. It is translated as CASSPLGVGGELFF.

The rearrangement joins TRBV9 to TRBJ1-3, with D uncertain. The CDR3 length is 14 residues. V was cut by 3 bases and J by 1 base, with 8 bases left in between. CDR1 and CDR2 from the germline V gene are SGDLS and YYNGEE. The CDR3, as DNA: TGTGCCAGCAGCGCGGTGGTGTCTGGAAACACCATATATTTT. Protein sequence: CASSAVVSGNTIYF.

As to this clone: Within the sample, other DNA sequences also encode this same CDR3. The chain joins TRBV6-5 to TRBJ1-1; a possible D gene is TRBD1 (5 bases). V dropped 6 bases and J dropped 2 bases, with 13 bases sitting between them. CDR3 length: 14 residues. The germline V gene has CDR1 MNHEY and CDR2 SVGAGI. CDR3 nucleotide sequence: TGTGCCAGCAGCCTCGGAGGGGCAAACACTGAAGCTTTCTTT. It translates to CASSLGGANTEAFF.

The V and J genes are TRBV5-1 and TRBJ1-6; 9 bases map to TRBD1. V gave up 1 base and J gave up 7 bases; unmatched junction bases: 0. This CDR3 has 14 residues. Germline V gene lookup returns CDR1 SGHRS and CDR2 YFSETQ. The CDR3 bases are TGCGCCAGCAGCTTGACAGGGGGCAATTCACCCCTCCACTTT. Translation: CASSLTGGNSPLHF.

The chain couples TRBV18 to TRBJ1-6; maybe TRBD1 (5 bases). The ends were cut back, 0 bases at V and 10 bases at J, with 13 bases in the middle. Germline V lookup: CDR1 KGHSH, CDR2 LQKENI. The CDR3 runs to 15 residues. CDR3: CASSPPETRASPLHF. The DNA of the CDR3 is TGTGCCAGCTCACCACCAGAGACCAGGGCCTCACCCCTCCACTTT.

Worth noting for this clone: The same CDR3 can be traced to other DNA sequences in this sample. CDR3 nucleotide sequence: TGCGCCAGCAGTGAGTCGAGCGGGGAGTACAATGAGCAGTTCTTC. Its translation is CASSESSGEYNEQFF. The V and J genes are TRBV10-1 and TRBJ2-1, with 7 positions matching TRBD2. This CDR3 comprises 15 residues. The J segment lost 4 bases and the V segment lost 0 bases, leaving 3 bases of the junction unmatched. Per the germline V gene, CDR1 is WNHNN and CDR2 is SYGVQD (reference sequence).

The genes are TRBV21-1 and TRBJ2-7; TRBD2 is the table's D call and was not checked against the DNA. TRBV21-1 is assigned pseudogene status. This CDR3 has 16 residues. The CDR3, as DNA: TGTGCCAGCAGCAAAGCAAGCGGGAGGAGCTCCTACGAGCAGTACTTC. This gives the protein CASSKASGRSSYEQYF.

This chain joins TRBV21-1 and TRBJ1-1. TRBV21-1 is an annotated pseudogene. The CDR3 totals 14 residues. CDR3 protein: CASSNSPERSEAFF. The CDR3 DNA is TGTGCCAGCAGCAATTCCCCGGAGAGGTCTGAAGCTTTCTTT.

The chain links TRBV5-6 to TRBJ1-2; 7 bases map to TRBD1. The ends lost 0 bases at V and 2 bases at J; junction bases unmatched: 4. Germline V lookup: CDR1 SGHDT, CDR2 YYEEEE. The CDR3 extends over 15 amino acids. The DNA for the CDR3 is TGTGCCAGCAGCTTGGGACAGGGCGGGAACTATGGCTACACCTTC. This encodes CASSLGQGGNYGYTF.

The CDR3 spells CASSWDRGGAFF. For the CDR3, the DNA is TGTGCCAGCAGCTGGGACAGGGGGGGAGCTTTCTTT. The V and J genes are TRBV6-2 or TRBV6-3 and TRBJ1-1; 11 bases map to TRBD1. The CDR3 extends over 12 amino acids. J gave up 10 bases and V 6 bases, and 4 bases lay outside the gene matches. Germline values: CDR1 MNHEY, CDR2 SVGEGT.